The 10 T cell receptor beta chains below come from one sample, sequenced in a study of blood T cell repertoires in COVID-19. Data came from immunoSEQ multiplex PCR; TCRdb stores just in-frame clones and leaves some out. The table shows 150,000 to 200,000 clones, with roughly 90% occurring only once. The sample comprised peripheral blood. The source is a man between 25 and 39 years old with COVID-19, enrolled during active disease.

The genes are TRBV24-1 and TRBJ1-3; 7 nucleotides agree with TRBD1. CDR3 length: 18 residues. The junction had 11 bases not matched to a gene; V was cut back by 4 bases and J by 0 bases. From germline, CDR1 is KGHDR and CDR2 SFDVKD. CDR3 DNA sequence: TGTGCCACCAGTGACCCGACAGGGTGCCGAGTCTCTGGAAACACCATATATTTT. It yields the protein CATSDPTGCRVSGNTIYF.

This chain connects TRBV7-3 to TRBJ2-3; D remains ambiguous. Germline V gene data show CDR1 as SGHTA and CDR2 as FQGTGA. This CDR3 region has 11 residues. V was clipped by 3 bases and J by 6 bases, with 4 bases between them. CDR3 nucleotide sequence: TGTGCCAGCAGCTTCGGGGATACGCAGTATTTT. Translation gives CASSFGDTQYF.

The gene calls are TRBV7-3 and TRBJ1-2, with 9 bases identical to TRBD1. V shed 5 bases, J shed 4 bases, and the junction held 5 bases outside the gene matches. Germline-derived CDR1 and CDR2 are SGHTA and FQGTGA. The CDR3 runs to 14 residues. The CDR3 region has the DNA TGTGCCAGCAGCACACAGGGACAGGGCTATGGCTACACCTTC. This encodes CASSTQGQGYGYTF.

This chain links TRBV15 with TRBJ1-2; D ambiguous. The germline gives CDR1 LNHNV, CDR2 YYDKDF (reference sequence). This CDR3 has 13 amino acids. The V gene lost 6 bases and the J gene lost 4 bases, with 12 bases spanning the gap. The CDR3 DNA follows: TGTGCCACCAGTCAGGACGGACTCTATGGCTACACCTTC. This codes for CATSQDGLYGYTF.

The CDR3 DNA sequence: TGTGCCACCAGCAGAGATATTACGAGGGGGACGAGTCCCTACGAGCAGTACTTC. Its translation is CATSRDITRGTSPYEQYF. This chain joins TRBV15 and TRBJ2-7, with D possibly TRBD1 on 6 matching bases. The germline V gene has CDR1 LNHNV and CDR2 YYDKDF (reference sequence). The CDR3 contains 18 residues. V lost 0 bases and J 2 bases, leaving 20 bases between the germline ends.

The V call is TRBV28, the J call TRBJ1-6; D remains unclear. The V end was cut by 5 bases, the J end by 7 bases, with 6 bases between. Germline assignment: CDR1 MDHEN and CDR2 SYDVKM. The length of the CDR3 is 12 residues. The CDR3 DNA follows: TGTGCCAGCAGTCCTCCCAATTCACCCCTCCACTTT. Its protein is CASSPPNSPLHF. Complete variable domain (other parts from reference TRBV28 and TRBJ1-6): DVKVTQSSRYLVKRTGEKVFLECVQDMDHENMFWYRQDPGLGLRLIYFSYDVKMKEKGDIPEGYSVSREKKERFSLILESASTNQTSMYLCASSPPNSPLHFGNGTRLTVT.

CDR3 sequence: CASSGSGLGTEAFF. CDR3 DNA: TGTGCCAGCAGCGGATCAGGGTTAGGCACTGAAGCTTTCTTT. The chain combines TRBV9 with TRBJ1-1, with a tentative D call TRBD1 (5 bases). The length of the CDR3 is 14 residues. V was clipped by 3 bases and J by 4 bases, with 13 bases between them. Germline values: CDR1 SGDLS, CDR2 YYNGEE.

The V call is TRBV6-6, the J call TRBJ1-1, with TRBD1 as a possible D gene (5 bases). Trimming took off 2 bases at V and 4 bases at J, with 8 bases between the two ends. The CDR3 covers 13 residues. CDR1 is MNHNY, CDR2 SVGAGI, per germline (reference sequence). The CDR3 DNA is TGTGCCAGCAGTTACGAAAGGGGCACTGAAGCTTTCTTT. This sequence encodes CASSYERGTEAFF.

This chain uses TRBV18 with TRBJ1-4, with a weak D call TRBD1 (5 bases). The length of the CDR3 is 13 residues. The V gene lost 6 bases and the J gene lost 7 bases, with 12 bases spanning the gap. Germline assignment: CDR1 KGHSH and CDR2 LQKENI. CDR3 DNA sequence: TGTGCCAGCTCCCGAGATGGGGCTGAAAAACTGTTTTTT. This sequence encodes CASSRDGAEKLFF.

This chain links TRBV27 with TRBJ1-6; unclear D gene. Looked up from germline, CDR1 is MNHEY and CDR2 is SMNVEV (reference sequence). The CDR3 loop spans 14 amino acids. Trimming took 3 bases from V and 7 from J, leaving 10 bases between them. CDR3 sequence: CASSFGRQNSPLHF. CDR3 coding DNA: TGTGCCAGCAGTTTTGGCAGGCAAAATTCACCCCTCCACTTT.